The present TCR beta chain was sequenced within a study of shared clonotypes between healthy human individuals (dated by TCRdb to the early 2020s). Notes on the research overall: The cohort included a few men and a couple of women between 18 and 49 years of age. Libraries were prepared and TCR repertoires were sequenced by different laboratories using diverse techniques, in order to increase sequencing depth and limit assay-specific biases. Between about 0.8 and 9.5 billion PBMCs per donor were obtained by leukapheresis. For each donor, CD4 naive and CD4 memory were each given three plates, CD8 naive was given two plates, and CD8 memory was given one plate. Blood TCR repertoires of about five healthy adults were deeply sequenced to estimate repertoire size and the extent of clonotype sharing between individuals. Broad study findings and their caveats: The small number of donors limited the genetic and exposure-history diversity represented. Clonotypes shared by all four sorted-subset donors showed higher generation probabilities than non-shared clonotypes. When several donors were compared, the shared fraction of clonotypes was about 5% for naive CD4, more than 3% for naive CD8, 2.3% for memory CD4, and roughly 0.43% for memory CD8. Even with the large sequencing depth, rarefaction of the sorted-subset datasets indicated that sequencing was incomplete. Naive subsets generally had larger estimated clonotype richness than memory subsets did. Sampling was restricted to blood, and TCR repertoires in tissue are likely to differ from TCR repertoires in blood. Pairwise subsampling indicated that sequencing depth was expected to affect the degree of clonotype sharing among donors.

Ends trimmed: V by 6 bases, J by 0 bases; bases unmatched to a gene: 10. Sequences MDHEN (CDR1) and SYDVKM (CDR2) are obtained from the germline V gene. The CDR3 runs 18 residues from the cysteine to the phenylalanine. Just the 54-base CDR3 DNA is kept, in frame starting at base 1. The donors were healthy, HIV-negative adults who had no recently reported acute infections or vaccinations. Every donor was a Caucasian adult residing in Nashville, Tennessee, USA. CD4+ T cells were enriched through magnetic negative selection, after which naive cells were positively selected on CD45RA and the remaining negative fraction served as the memory subset. After blood collection by leukapheresis, PBMCs were isolated using Ficoll-Histopaque density gradient centrifugation and then cryopreserved in the vapor phase of liquid nitrogen. Analytical flow cytometry was used to check the purity and quantity of every magnetically sorted T cell population. Genomic DNA was isolated from each sorted fraction and quantified by UV absorbance on a Nanodrop 2000c.

Regarding this clone: Its specific antigen is unknown. Per-base qualities were not stored, and no clone one base away is much larger.

Using the deep immunoSEQ assay, multiplex PCR amplified TCR CDR3 regions from genomic DNA. Genomic DNA extracted from each cell subset was distributed evenly over all wells of several immunoSEQ 96-well plates, and each plate served as one replicate. For sorted subsets, each replicate PCR was loaded with about 0.2 ug genomic DNA, equivalent to 30,000 or so T cell genomes. Purified libraries were quantified with a Qubit 3.0 fluorometer, sized on a Bioanalyzer 2100, and re-quantified with the KAPA Library Quantification kit. Every immunoSEQ 96-well plate was sequenced on a dedicated single-read 150-cycle Illumina NextSeq 550 flow cell. In the paper's pipeline: Because the immunoSEQ output held only junctional sequences and lacked quality scores, the filtering could not match the filtering applied to full-length reads. Sequences were annotated with PyIR, a Python wrapper for IgBLAST v1.9, using IMGT germline references to assign V/J genes and CDR3. Any read was removed if the V/J assignment was weak (E-value above 1e-6), the CDR3 was missing, or the read contained stop codons, out-of-frame junctions, or ambiguous translated residues. V3J clonotypes were defined as sequences sharing the same inferred V gene, J gene, and CDR3 amino acid sequence. Percentage overlap between repertoires was computed as shared unique clonotypes divided by the size of the smaller repertoire. RTK rarefaction, the Chao1 estimator, and Recon v2.1 estimates of unobserved clonotypes were used to assess repertoire richness. Generation probabilities for all TCRbeta clonotypes obtained by the gDNA method from four donors were computed using OLGA. TCRdb re-hosts the immuneACCESS table, in-frame sequences only. Its copies lack some clones; in the studies checked, an unresolved V gene accounts for under half of them, and the cause for the rest is not known. D and trimming were read from the DNA, whereas the V and J calls and clone size are those reported in that table. The sample data list about 1.1 million clones, and roughly 80% of these were observed just once. 0.89% of the sample is taken by the ten largest.

The specimen was memory CD4+ T cells from PBMCs. The sample's cell subset or site label is to be understood as: CD45RA-negative fraction. This receptor was obtained from a man between 18 and 29 years old in good health. Some clones in this sample may be carry-over from other donors' samples. The V and J genes are TRBV28 and TRBJ1-5, with 11 junctional bases fitting TRBD1. CDR3 protein: CASSIGQGAGYSNQPQHF. In nucleotides, the sequence is TGTGCCAGCAGCATTGGACAGGGGGCCGGATATAGCAATCAGCCCCAGCATTTT.